This entry lists 15 T cell receptor beta chains sequenced from one sample in a study of OX40 agonist ivuxolimab in advanced cancers. Method: immunoSEQ multiplex PCR; TCRdb's copy keeps in-frame clones and lacks some. Seen here are tens of thousands of clones, about nine tenths observed once, and the top ten hold approximately 0.8%. Source: CD4+ or CD8+ T cells sorted from blood, taken in a trial of the OX40 agonist ivuxolimab. These TCRs come from an adult with an advanced solid tumor such as melanoma, head and neck, liver or kidney cancer.

V usage is TRBV7-8 and J usage is TRBJ1-5; D ambiguous. Germline V CDR1 and CDR2: SGHVS, FQNEAQ. V was cut by 5 bases and J by 6 bases, with 11 bases left in between. The CDR3 consists of 13 residues. CDR3 DNA sequence: TGTGCCAGCAGCCCGAGTTTTTCTCAGCCCCAGCATTTT. It specifies CASSPSFSQPQHF.

Written as DNA, the CDR3 is TGCGCCAGCAGCTTGGGGCAGGAATTCAATGAGCAGTTCTTC. Translation: CASSLGQEFNEQFF. The chain joins TRBV5-1 to TRBJ2-1; unclear D gene. CDR3 size: 14 residues. CDR1 is SGHRS and CDR2 is YFSETQ in the germline V gene. Trimming took off 0 bases at V and 6 bases at J, with 10 bases between the two ends.

The chain is built from TRBV27 and TRBJ1-2; weak D call: TRBD1 (5 bases). V lost 4 bases, J lost 2 bases, and 20 bases lay in between. Germline assignment: CDR1 MNHEY and CDR2 SMNVEV (reference sequence). This CDR3 is built from 17 residues. The CDR3 DNA reads as TGTGCCAGCAGTTCCGACCGCCAGGGAGCCGGGAACTATGGCTACACCTTC. Protein product: CASSSDRQGAGNYGYTF.

The chain is built from TRBV6-5 and TRBJ2-1; D is perhaps TRBD1 (5 bases). CDR1 is MNHEY, CDR2 SVGAGI, per germline. The CDR3 contains 14 residues. V was shortened by 0 bases and J by 8 bases, with 11 bases between the two germline ends. The CDR3 DNA sequence: TGTGCCAGCAGTTACTCGAAGGGCAGGGATGAGCAGTTCTTC. This sequence encodes CASSYSKGRDEQFF.

The chain has TRBV11-1 and TRBJ2-5; D could derive from TRBD1 or TRBD2 (5 bases each). Germline lookup yields CDR1 SGHAT and CDR2 FQDESV (reference sequence). This CDR3 has 12 residues. Trimming took 6 bases from V and 3 from J, leaving 8 bases between them. The DNA of the CDR3 is TGTGCCAGCAGAAGAGGGGAAGAGACCCAGTACTTC. It yields the protein CASRRGEETQYF.

This clone was seen a single time. This chain connects TRBV6-1 to TRBJ2-3, with D perhaps matching TRBD2 (6 bases). The CDR3 has 15 residues. The V gene's germline CDR1 is MNHNS and CDR2 SASEGT. The V gene lost 5 bases and the J gene lost 4 bases, with 16 bases spanning the gap. This chain's CDR3 is CASSLLAVGADTQYF. CDR3 coding DNA: TGTGCCAGCAGTCTATTAGCGGTGGGGGCAGATACGCAGTATTTT.

This rearrangement joins TRBV7-9 to TRBJ1-4; D gene uncertain. V lost 1 base, J lost 5 bases, and 8 bases lay in between. This CDR3 contains 14 residues. Germline-derived CDR1 and CDR2 are SEHNR and FQNEAQ (reference sequence). The CDR3 bases are TGTGCCAGCAGCTTAGACGTACTGAATGAAAAACTGTTTTTT. Its translation is CASSLDVLNEKLFF.

This clone was detected once. The gene calls are TRBV6-1 and TRBJ1-2, with a weak D call TRBD1 (6 bases). Germline values: CDR1 MNHNS, CDR2 SASEGT. The CDR3 totals 15 residues. V was trimmed by 1 base and J by 2 bases, leaving 11 bases between them. CDR3 in amino acids: CASSEVRRGNYGYTF. CDR3 nucleotide sequence: TGTGCCAGCAGTGAAGTCAGAAGGGGGAACTATGGCTACACCTTC.

J is TRBJ2-1 and V is TRBV2; 7 bases agree with TRBD2. CDR1 and CDR2 from the germline V gene are SNHLY and FYNNEI. The V segment lost 2 bases and the J segment 4 bases; nucleotides outside the gene matches: 5. The CDR3 spans 15 residues. The CDR3: CASSEWGGQYNEQFF. The CDR3 coding sequence is TGTGCCAGCAGTGAATGGGGGGGTCAATACAATGAGCAGTTCTTC.

The chain carries TRBV6-1 and TRBJ1-4; D is undetermined. Trimming removed 4 bases at V and 4 bases at J, with 13 bases between. This CDR3 region has 15 residues. CDR1 and CDR2 from the germline V gene are MNHNS and SASEGT. Here the CDR3 reads CASSGLQSGNEKLFF. CDR3 sequence (DNA): TGTGCCAGCAGTGGTCTTCAGTCCGGTAATGAAAAACTGTTTTTT.

V gene TRBV6-5 combines with J gene TRBJ2-7; no clear D. Deletions cut 2 bases from V and 2 bases from J, with 10 bases between. This CDR3 is built from 14 residues. The germline V gene encodes CDR1 MNHEY and CDR2 SVGAGI. The CDR3 spells CASSYTDLTYEQYF. The CDR3, as DNA: TGTGCCAGCAGTTACACTGACTTAACCTACGAGCAGTACTTC.

The chain carries TRBV9 and TRBJ1-1; tentatively, D is TRBD1 (5 bases). The V gene lost 3 bases and the J gene lost 1 base, with 10 bases spanning the gap. Germline lookup yields CDR1 SGDLS and CDR2 YYNGEE. The CDR3 runs to 14 residues. DNA for the CDR3: TGTGCCAGCAGCGCCACAGGTTGGAACACTGAAGCTTTCTTT. Translated, it gives CASSATGWNTEAFF. Complete variable domain (other parts from reference TRBV9 and TRBJ1-1): DSGVTQTPKHLITATGQRVTLRCSPRSGDLSVYWYQQSLDQGLQFLIQYYNGEERAKGNILERFSAQQFPDLHSELNLSSLELGDSALYFCASSATGWNTEAFFGQGTRLTVV.

This clone occurred a few times. The chain is built from TRBV27 and TRBJ2-3; weak D call: TRBD2 (6 bases). The germline CDR1 and CDR2 sequences are MNHEY and SMNVEV (reference sequence). The CDR3 runs to 18 residues. Trimming left V 2 bases short and J 2 bases short, with 20 bases between. The CDR3 reads CASSLPRTQRVFTDTQYF. The CDR3, as DNA: TGTGCCAGCAGTTTACCCCGAACACAGCGGGTATTCACAGATACGCAGTATTTT.

This clone was found once. The V and J genes are TRBV5-1 and TRBJ2-5, with D unresolved. V was pared by 0 bases and J by 0 bases, with 9 bases between. Germline V gene lookup returns CDR1 SGHRS and CDR2 YFSETQ. The CDR3 covers 15 residues. The CDR3 sequence is CASSLALTYQETQYF. DNA for the CDR3: TGCGCCAGCAGCTTGGCCCTAACCTACCAAGAGACCCAGTACTTC.

The chain recombines TRBV5-1 with TRBJ2-2; 11 positions match TRBD1. V was clipped by 4 bases and J by 2 bases; unmatched bases: 4. There are 16 residues in the CDR3. Germline CDR1 is SGHRS and CDR2 is YFSETQ. CDR3 region: CASSRGQGANTGELFF. The CDR3 DNA follows: TGCGCCAGCAGCCGCGGACAGGGGGCAAACACCGGGGAGCTGTTTTTT.